This T cell receptor beta chain was profiled in a study of T cell responses to AZD1222 COVID-19 vaccine (dated by TCRdb to the early 2020s). As for the study more broadly: Because spike-specific TCR depth and breadth did not differ between the two schedules, AZD1222 recipients who got a second dose at roughly 4 weeks were pooled with those who got a second dose at roughly 12 weeks. A total of 233 trial participants underwent TCR sequencing, of whom nearly 210 received two doses of AZD1222 and about 26 received two doses of the MenACWY control vaccine. Enrollment into the trials was organized by age into subgroups of 18-55, 56-69 and 70-plus years, and those subgroups contained approximately 150, 30 and 60 TCR-sequenced participants, respectively.

With regard to this clone: No cognate antigen has been identified for it. No base quality values were provided; no much bigger clone lies one nucleotide off.

From the cysteine through the phenylalanine, the CDR3 covers 15 amino acids. Only the CDR3 DNA is retained, 45 bases long and in frame from the first base. Cut back by 4 bases and 2 bases, the V and J ends lie 12 bases apart. Sequences KGHDR (CDR1) and SFDVKD (CDR2) are obtained from the germline V gene. Study-wide conclusions, independent of this receptor: Epitopes outside the regions mutated in the B.1.351 and B.1.1.7 variants were reportedly recognized by nearly half of the unique spike-specific TCRs. Vaccine-associated CD4 TCRs spanned the whole spike protein, with dominant responses in regions 160-218 and 743-854. Conclusions about previously exposed vaccinees are limited, since just a handful of AZD1222 recipients were seropositive for SARS-CoV-2 at baseline. Because no day 14 peak-response samples were available, the repertoires could be characterized only after the peak T cell response. After two AZD1222 doses, both the breadth and the depth of spike-specific TCRs were significantly higher than at day 0 and than in MenACWY recipients. In the small 56-69-year group, the increase in depth fell short of significance, most likely because of low power. Participants were mostly white British, with more females than males. The authors suggested clonal diversity may have been underestimated.

The CDR3 regions of human TCRbeta chains were analyzed by immunosequencing. Processing in the source paper ran as follows. Repertoire TCRs were matched against a reference library of SARS-CoV-2-specific TCRs generated with the MIRA antigen-specificity platform. Breadth was defined as the fraction of unique TCRs that were SARS-CoV-2-associated, and depth was defined as the fraction of total T cells that were SARS-CoV-2-associated. Using the MIRA data, each spike-specific TCR was assigned both to the spike region to which the TCR was reactive and to a CD4 or CD8 class. Log10-transformed breadth and depth values were compared by one-way ANOVA with Sidak's multiple comparisons tests. TCRdb holds this immuneACCESS table with in-frame rearrangements only. Some clones are missing; in checked studies, unresolved V genes explain under half, and the rest has no known cause. V, J and clone size are those of that table, while D and trimming were read from the DNA. This sample comprises over 150,000 clones, 90% of them detected only once. Less than 1.6% of the sample is held by the ten biggest clonotypes.

The meaning of the sample's time point label: baseline before first vaccination. Vaccinee samples were obtained from the UK trials COV001 and COV002, which included a single-blind randomized controlled phase 2/3 trial of AZD1222 (ChAdOx1 nCoV-19) in healthy adults. For TCRbeta chain sequencing, PBMC samples from trial participants were taken at day 0 and at day 28 after the second dose. The receptor's source is an adult in good health. Sequences were derived from peripheral blood, sampled on day 0 of AZD1222 vaccination. The sequence is built from TRBV24-1 and TRBJ2-3, with the D gene too uncertain to name. The bases read TGTGCCACCAGTGACCCAAACAGAAACACAGATACGCAGTATTTT. This sequence encodes CATSDPNRNTDTQYF.